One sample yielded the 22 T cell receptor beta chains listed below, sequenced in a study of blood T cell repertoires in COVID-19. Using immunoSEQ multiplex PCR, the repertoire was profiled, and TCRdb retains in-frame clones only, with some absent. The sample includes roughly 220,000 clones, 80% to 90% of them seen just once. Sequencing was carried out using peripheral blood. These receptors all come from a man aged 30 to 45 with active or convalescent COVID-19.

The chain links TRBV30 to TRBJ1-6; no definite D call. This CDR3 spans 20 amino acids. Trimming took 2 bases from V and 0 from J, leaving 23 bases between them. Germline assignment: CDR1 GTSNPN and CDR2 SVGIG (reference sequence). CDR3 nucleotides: TGTGCCTGGAGTTCTGTGAGGGTCTACTCGGCAGACTCCTATAATTCACCCCTCCACTTT. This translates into CAWSSVRVYSADSYNSPLHF.

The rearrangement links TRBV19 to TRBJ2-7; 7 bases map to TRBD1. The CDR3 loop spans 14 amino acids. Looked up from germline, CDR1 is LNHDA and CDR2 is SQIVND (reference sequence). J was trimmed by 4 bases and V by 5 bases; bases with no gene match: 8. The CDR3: CASSARDSSYEQYF. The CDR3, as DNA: TGTGCCAGTAGTGCTCGGGACAGCTCTTACGAGCAGTACTTC.

CDR3 region: CASSMVAGADEQYF. DNA for the CDR3: TGTGCCAGTAGTATGGTGGCGGGGGCTGACGAGCAGTACTTC. V is TRBV19 and J is TRBJ2-7, with a tentative D call TRBD2 (7 bases). Trimming pared 3 bases from V and 5 bases from J, leaving 14 bases between. Germline values: CDR1 LNHDA, CDR2 SQIVND (reference sequence). This CDR3 comprises 14 residues.

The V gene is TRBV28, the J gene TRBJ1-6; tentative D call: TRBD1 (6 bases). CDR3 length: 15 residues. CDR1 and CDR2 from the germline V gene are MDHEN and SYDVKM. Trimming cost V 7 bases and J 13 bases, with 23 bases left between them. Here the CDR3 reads CASTSEGEAPPPLHF. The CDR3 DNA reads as TGTGCCAGCACCTCAGAGGGGGAAGCCCCTCCGCCCCTCCACTTT.

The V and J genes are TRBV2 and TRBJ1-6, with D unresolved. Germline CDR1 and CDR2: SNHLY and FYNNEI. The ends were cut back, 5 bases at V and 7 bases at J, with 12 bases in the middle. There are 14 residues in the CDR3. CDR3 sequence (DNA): TGTGCCAGCAGTCGGACCGGGAGAAATTCACCCCTCCACTTT. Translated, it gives CASSRTGRNSPLHF. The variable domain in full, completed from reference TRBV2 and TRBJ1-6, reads EPEVTQTPSHQVTQMGQEVILRCVPISNHLYFYWYRQILGQKVEFLVSFYNNEISEKSEIFDDQFSVERPDGSNFTLKIRSTKLEDSAMYFCASSRTGRNSPLHFGNGTRLTVT.

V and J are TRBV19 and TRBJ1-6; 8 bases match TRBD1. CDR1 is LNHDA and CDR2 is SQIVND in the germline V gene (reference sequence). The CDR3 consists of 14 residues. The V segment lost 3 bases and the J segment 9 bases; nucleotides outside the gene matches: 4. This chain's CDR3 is CASSIGDRSSPLHF. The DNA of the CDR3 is TGTGCCAGTAGTATTGGGGACAGGAGTTCACCCCTCCACTTT.

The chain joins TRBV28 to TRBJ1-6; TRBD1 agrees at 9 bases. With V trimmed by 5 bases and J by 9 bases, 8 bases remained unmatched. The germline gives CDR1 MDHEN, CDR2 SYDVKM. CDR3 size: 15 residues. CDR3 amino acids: CASSTPGQGPSPLHF. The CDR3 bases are TGTGCCAGCAGTACCCCGGGACAGGGCCCTTCACCCCTCCACTTT.

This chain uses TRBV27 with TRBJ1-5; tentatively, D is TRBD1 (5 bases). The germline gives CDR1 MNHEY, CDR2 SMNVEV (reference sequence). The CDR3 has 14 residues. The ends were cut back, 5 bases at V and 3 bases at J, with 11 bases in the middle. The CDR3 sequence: CASSPGGFNQPQHF. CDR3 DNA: TGTGCCAGCAGTCCGGGGGGTTTCAATCAGCCCCAGCATTTT.

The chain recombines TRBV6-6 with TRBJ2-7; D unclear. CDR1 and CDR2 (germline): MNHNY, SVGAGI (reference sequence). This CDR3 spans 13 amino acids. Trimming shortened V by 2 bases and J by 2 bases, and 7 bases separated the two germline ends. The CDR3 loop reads CASSYGHTYEQYF. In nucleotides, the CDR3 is TGTGCCAGCAGTTACGGGCACACCTACGAGCAGTACTTC.

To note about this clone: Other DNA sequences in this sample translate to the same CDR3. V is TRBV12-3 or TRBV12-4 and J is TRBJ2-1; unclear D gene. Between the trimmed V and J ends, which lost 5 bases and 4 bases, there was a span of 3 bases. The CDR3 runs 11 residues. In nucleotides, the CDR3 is TGTGCCAGCAGTCAGTACAATGAGCAGTTCTTC. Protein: CASSQYNEQFF.

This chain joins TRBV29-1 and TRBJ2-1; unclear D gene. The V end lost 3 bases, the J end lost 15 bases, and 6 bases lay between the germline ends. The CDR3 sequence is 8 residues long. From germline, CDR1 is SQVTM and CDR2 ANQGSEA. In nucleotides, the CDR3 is TGCAGCGTTGAGCGGCGGTTCTTC. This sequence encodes CSVERRFF.

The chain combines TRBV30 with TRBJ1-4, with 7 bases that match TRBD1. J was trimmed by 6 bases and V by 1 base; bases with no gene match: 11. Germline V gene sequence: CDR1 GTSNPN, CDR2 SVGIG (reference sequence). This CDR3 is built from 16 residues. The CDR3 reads CAWSDPPPGGYEKLFF. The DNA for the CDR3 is TGTGCCTGGAGTGATCCCCCGCCAGGGGGATATGAAAAACTGTTTTTT.

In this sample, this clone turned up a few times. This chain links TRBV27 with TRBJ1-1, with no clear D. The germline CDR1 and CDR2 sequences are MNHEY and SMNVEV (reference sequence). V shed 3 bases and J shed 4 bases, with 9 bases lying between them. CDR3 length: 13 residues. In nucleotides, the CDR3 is TGTGCCAGCAGTTTCCGGTGGAGCACTGAAGCTTTCTTT. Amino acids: CASSFRWSTEAFF.

The CDR3 sequence: CASSLIAGAWETEQYF. The CDR3, as DNA: TGTGCCAGCAGCTTAATAGCGGGAGCGTGGGAGACGGAGCAGTACTTC. The chain has TRBV11-2 and TRBJ2-7; 9 bases map to TRBD2. The germline V gene has CDR1 SGHAT and CDR2 FQNNGV. V dropped 2 bases and J dropped 7; count of bases not matched to a gene: 12. The CDR3 spans 16 residues.

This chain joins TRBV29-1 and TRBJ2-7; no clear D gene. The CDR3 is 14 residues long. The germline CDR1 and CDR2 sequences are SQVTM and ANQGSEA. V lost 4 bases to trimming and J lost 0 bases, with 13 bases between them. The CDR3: CSVAPRLASYEQYF. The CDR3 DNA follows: TGCAGCGTTGCGCCGCGACTTGCCTCCTACGAGCAGTACTTC.

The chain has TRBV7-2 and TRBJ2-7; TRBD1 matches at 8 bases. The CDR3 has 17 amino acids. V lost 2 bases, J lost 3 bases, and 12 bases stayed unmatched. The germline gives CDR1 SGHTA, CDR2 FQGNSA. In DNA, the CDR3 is TGTGCCAGCAGCTTAAGGGTGGGGCAGGGGGCTCTCTACGAGCAGTACTTC. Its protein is CASSLRVGQGALYEQYF.

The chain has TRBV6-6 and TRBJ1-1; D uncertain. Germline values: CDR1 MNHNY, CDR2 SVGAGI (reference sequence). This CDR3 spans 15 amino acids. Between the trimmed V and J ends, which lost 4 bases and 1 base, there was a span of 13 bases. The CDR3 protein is CASSSWVRANTEAFF. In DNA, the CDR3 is TGTGCCAGCAGTTCCTGGGTGAGGGCGAACACTGAAGCTTTCTTT.

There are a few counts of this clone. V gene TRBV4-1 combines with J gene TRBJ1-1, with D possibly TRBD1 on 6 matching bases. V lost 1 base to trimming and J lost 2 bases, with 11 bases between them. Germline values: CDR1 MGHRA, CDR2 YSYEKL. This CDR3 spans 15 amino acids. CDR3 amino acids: CASSQADRPNTEAFF. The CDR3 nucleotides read TGCGCCAGCAGCCAAGCGGACAGACCCAACACTGAAGCTTTCTTT.

CDR3 in amino acids: CAWERGGYNEQFF. In DNA, the CDR3 is TGTGCCTGGGAGCGGGGGGGCTACAATGAGCAGTTCTTC. This chain connects TRBV30 to TRBJ2-1; the match to TRBD2 covers 10 bases. V was clipped by 5 bases and J by 3 bases; unmatched bases: 1. The CDR3 consists of 13 residues. The V gene's germline CDR1 is GTSNPN and CDR2 SVGIG (reference sequence). The whole variable domain, remainder taken from reference TRBV30 and TRBJ2-1, is SQTIHQWPATLVQPVGSPLSLECTVEGTSNPNLYWYRQAAGRGLQLLFYSVGIGQISSEVPQNLSASRPQDRQFILSSKKLLLSDSGFYLCAWERGGYNEQFFGPGTRLTVL.

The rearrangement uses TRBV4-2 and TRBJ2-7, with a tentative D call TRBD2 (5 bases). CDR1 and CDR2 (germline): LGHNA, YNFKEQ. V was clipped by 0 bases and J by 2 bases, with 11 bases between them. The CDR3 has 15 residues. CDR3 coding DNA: TGTGCCAGCAGCCAAGAGTTCGGGCGGGCCTACGAGCAGTACTTC. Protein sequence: CASSQEFGRAYEQYF.

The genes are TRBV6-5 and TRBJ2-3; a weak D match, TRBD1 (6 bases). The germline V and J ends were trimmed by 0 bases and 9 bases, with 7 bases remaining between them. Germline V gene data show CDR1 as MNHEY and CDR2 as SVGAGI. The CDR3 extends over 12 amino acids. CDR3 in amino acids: CASSYSGTTQYF. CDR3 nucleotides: TGTGCCAGCAGTTACTCGGGGACAACGCAGTATTTT.

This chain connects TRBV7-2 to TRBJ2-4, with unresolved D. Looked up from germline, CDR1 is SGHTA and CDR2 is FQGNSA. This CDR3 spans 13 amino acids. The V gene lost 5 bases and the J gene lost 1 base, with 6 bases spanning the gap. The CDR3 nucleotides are TGTGCCAGCAGCCGCAGGGCCAAAAACATTCAGTACTTC. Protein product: CASSRRAKNIQYF.